The T cell receptor (beta chain) described here comes from a study of shared clonotypes between healthy human individuals. Naive CD8 cells comprised CD45RO-negative, CCR7-positively selected cells, excluding terminally differentiated effector memory CD45RA+ cells. The CDR3 is 14 amino acids. V lost 5 bases, J lost 2 bases, and 13 bases lay in between. Germline CDR1 and CDR2: SEHNR and FQNEAQ (reference sequence). Repertoires were generated with immunoSEQ multiplex PCR, while TCRdb's copy carries only in-frame clones and drops some. The repertoire has approximately 600,000 clones, about 95% of them found once; the top ten carry about 0.11%.

The TCR comes from a woman aged 25-40 years in good health. The chain joins TRBV7-9 to TRBJ2-7; weak D call: TRBD2 (6 bases). The sequencing sample was made of naive CD8+ T cells sorted from blood. The CDR3 DNA is TGTGCCAGCAGCACCCGGACTACCCCCTACGAGCAGTACTTC. Translation gives CASSTRTTPYEQYF.